The 8 T cell receptor beta chains presented below share a single source sample, sequenced in a study of T cells in Graves' hyperthyroidism and ophthalmopathy. The CDR3 regions of TCR beta were amplified from RNA transcripts. A first-round RT-PCR of the TCR CDR3 used the HTBI primer set. TCRdb redid the calling of the multiplex PCR reads with MiXCR, one entry per CDR3 protein. The sample lists a few hundred thousand distinct CDR3 sequences, roughly 15% occurring once. Sequenced sample: blood. These receptors all come from a woman aged 40 to 50 with Graves' ophthalmopathy.

V usage is TRBV4-1 and J usage is TRBJ2-3; the D is unclear. In germline, CDR1 is MGHRA, CDR2 YSYEKL. The CDR3 is 14 residues long. Deletions cut 0 bases from V and 6 bases from J, with 10 bases between. CDR3 residues: CASSQEELSDTQYF. In DNA, the CDR3 is TGCGCCAGCAGCCAAGAGGAATTGTCTGATACGCAGTATTTT.

On this clonotype itself: This clone may be a read error of a much larger clone one base away. CDR3: CSARTGVREQNF. DNA of the CDR3: TGCAGCGCTAGGACGGGGGTCCGCGAGCAGAACTTC. V is TRBV29-1 and J is TRBJ2-1; possible D gene TRBD2, 6 bases. Germline CDR1 and CDR2: SQVTM and ANQGSEA. CDR3 length equals 12 residues.

As for this clonotype: A single base separates this from a much larger clone, so it may be a read error. The V and J genes are TRBV7-9 and TRBJ2-7; D gene ambiguous. The CDR3 has 12 amino acids. Germline CDR1 SEHNR, CDR2 FQNEAQ (reference sequence). V was shortened by 7 bases and J by 5 bases, with 12 bases between the two germline ends. CDR3 DNA: TGTGCCAGCAACTTGCCTCCGGACGAGCAGTACTTC. Translation: CASNLPPDEQYF.

The chain employs TRBV13 and TRBJ2-1; possible D gene TRBD1, 5 bases. Between the trimmed V and J ends, which lost 5 bases and 1 base, there was a span of 12 bases. Per the germline V gene, CDR1 is PRHDT and CDR2 is FYEKMQ (reference sequence). This CDR3 has 15 amino acids. The CDR3: CASSRLGASYNEQFF. For the CDR3, the DNA is TGTGCCAGCAGCCGCCTTGGGGCGTCCTACAATGAGCAGTTCTTC.

This clonotype has just a few counts. The rearrangement joins TRBV7-9 to TRBJ2-6; no reliable D call. The V gene lost 7 bases and the J gene lost 2 bases, with 6 bases spanning the gap. The germline V gene encodes CDR1 SEHNR and CDR2 FQNEAQ (reference sequence). The CDR3 is made up of 13 amino acids. CDR3 residues: CASKTAGANVLTF. The CDR3 nucleotides are TGTGCCAGCAAAACTGCTGGGGCCAACGTCCTGACTTTC.

This clonotype was detected only a few times. The chain is built from TRBV14 and TRBJ1-2; D is possibly TRBD1 (5 bases). Germline values: CDR1 SGHDN, CDR2 FVKESK. The CDR3 length is 15 residues. Trimming left V 4 bases short and J 4 bases short, with 16 bases between. The DNA for the CDR3 is TGTGCCAGCAGCCGAGGGATTTGGGGGGGCTATGGCTACACCTTC. Its protein is CASSRGIWGGYGYTF.

The rearrangement uses TRBV4-1 and TRBJ2-2; tentative D call: TRBD2 (5 bases). Germline loops: CDR1 MGHRA, CDR2 YSYEKL. V dropped 0 bases and J dropped 6 bases, with 14 bases sitting between them. The CDR3 is 16 amino acids. CDR3 sequence: CASSQEEQRSSGELFF. The CDR3 DNA follows: TGCGCCAGCAGCCAAGAGGAGCAGCGGTCCTCCGGGGAGCTGTTTTTT.

A word on this clonotype: The junction differs from germline at one of its ends, possibly a read error. This chain connects TRBV12-3 or TRBV12-4 to TRBJ2-2; weak D call: TRBD1 (6 bases). The CDR3 runs to 16 residues. The CDR3, as DNA: TGTGCCAGCACTTTAACAGGGCTTAGTTACACCGGGGAGCTGTTTTTT. This encodes CASTLTGLSYTGELFF.